This T cell receptor beta chain was retrieved from a study of identical twins. MiXCR, run by TCRdb on the 5' RACE reads, gives a single entry per CDR3 protein. The sample yields roughly 720,000 distinct CDR3 sequences, 15% to 20% seen once. This clonotype was counted a few times. Germline V gives CDR1 SNHLY, CDR2 FYNNEI. V lost 2 bases to trimming and J lost 0 bases, with 11 bases between them. This CDR3 has 16 residues. The same sample was also used in a study of T cells expressing NK-cell markers.

The sequence derives from a woman under 30 in good health. The sequenced sample consisted of PBMCs. The gene calls are TRBV2 and TRBJ2-1; possibly TRBD2 for D (7 bases). The CDR3 DNA follows: TGTGCCAGCAGTGAACGGGGGGCCAGCTCCTACAATGAGCAGTTCTTC. Translated: CASSERGASSYNEQFF.